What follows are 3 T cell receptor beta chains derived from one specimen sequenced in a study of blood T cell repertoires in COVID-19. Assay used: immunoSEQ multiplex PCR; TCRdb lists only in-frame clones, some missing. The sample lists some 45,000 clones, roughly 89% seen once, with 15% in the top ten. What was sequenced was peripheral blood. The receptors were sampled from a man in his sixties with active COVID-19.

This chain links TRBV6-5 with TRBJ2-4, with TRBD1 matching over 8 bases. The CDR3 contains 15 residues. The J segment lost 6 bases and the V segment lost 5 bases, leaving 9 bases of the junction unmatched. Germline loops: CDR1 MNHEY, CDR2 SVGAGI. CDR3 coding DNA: TGTGCCAGCAGTAGATCACCAGGGACAGGAAACATTCAGTACTTC. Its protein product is CASSRSPGTGNIQYF.

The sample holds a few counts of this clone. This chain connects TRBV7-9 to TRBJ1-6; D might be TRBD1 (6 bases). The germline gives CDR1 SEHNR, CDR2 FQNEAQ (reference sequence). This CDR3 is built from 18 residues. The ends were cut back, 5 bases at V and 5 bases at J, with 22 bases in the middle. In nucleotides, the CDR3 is TGTGCCAGCAGCATAGGGGGAGGGCCGGGTAGGAATAATTCACCCCTCCACTTT. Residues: CASSIGGGPGRNNSPLHF. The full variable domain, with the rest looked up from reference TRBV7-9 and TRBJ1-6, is DTGVSQNPRHKITKRGQNVTFRCDPISEHNRLYWYRQTLGQGPEFLTYFQNEAQLEKSRLLSDRFSAERPKGSFSTLEIQRTEQGDSAMYLCASSIGGGPGRNNSPLHFGNGTRLTVT.

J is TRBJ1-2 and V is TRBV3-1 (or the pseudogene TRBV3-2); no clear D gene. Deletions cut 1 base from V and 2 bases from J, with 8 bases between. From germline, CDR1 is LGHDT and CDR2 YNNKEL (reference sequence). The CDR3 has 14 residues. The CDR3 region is CASSQATGNYGYTF. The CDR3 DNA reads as TGTGCCAGCAGCCAAGCGACGGGGAACTATGGCTACACCTTC.